A single sample gave rise to the 26 T cell receptor beta chains below, sequenced in a study of early T cells in non-severe SARS-CoV-2 infection. TCRdb re-called the 5' RACE reads with MiXCR, one entry per CDR3 protein. The table has fewer than 75,000 distinct CDR3 sequences, 20% to 25% seen once. Sample: whole blood, taken at baseline. Receptors originate from an adult who was a healthcare worker with PCR-confirmed SARS-CoV-2 infection or an uninfected control (not recorded which).

The chain links TRBV12-3 or TRBV12-4 to TRBJ1-3; D uncertain. The V end lost 3 bases, the J end lost 6 bases, and 9 bases lay between the germline ends. The CDR3 has 13 residues. The DNA of the CDR3 is TGTGCCAGCAGTTTTGAAACTGAAAACACCATATATTTT. Its protein is CASSFETENTIYF.

This clonotype occurred a few times. V is TRBV19 and J is TRBJ2-1, with 9 positions matching TRBD2. The CDR3 totals 14 residues. The V gene end was trimmed by 5 bases and the J gene end by 11 bases; junction bases not matched to a gene: 10. Germline assignment: CDR1 LNHDA and CDR2 SQIVND (reference sequence). CDR3 in amino acids: CASSFPLAGEKQFF. CDR3 bases: TGTGCCAGTAGTTTCCCACTAGCGGGCGAAAAGCAGTTCTTC. Based on the CDR3 plus reference TRBV19 and TRBJ2-1, the full variable domain is DGGITQSPKYLFRKEGQNVTLSCEQNLNHDAMYWYRQDPGQGLRLIYYSQIVNDFQKGDIAEGYSVSREKKESFPLTVTSAQKNPTAFYLCASSFPLAGEKQFFGPGTRLTVL.

V and J are TRBV9 and TRBJ2-1, with 7 bases identical to TRBD2. Germline CDR1 SGDLS, CDR2 YYNGEE. This CDR3 has 16 amino acids. J lost 0 bases, V lost 0 bases, and 3 bases had no gene match. CDR3 coding DNA: TGTGCCAGCAGCGTAGCTGGCGGGAGCTCCTACAATGAGCAGTTCTTC. Its translation is CASSVAGGSSYNEQFF.

Details on this clonotype: A read error is likely, as this CDR3 ends without the conserved phenylalanine or tryptophan. This chain connects TRBV3-1 to TRBJ1-2; a possible D gene is TRBD1 (5 bases). Deletions cut 4 bases from V and 4 bases from J, with 10 bases between. This CDR3 comprises 13 residues. Germline loops: CDR1 LGHDT, CDR2 YNNKEL (reference sequence). The CDR3 DNA is TGTGCCAGCAGCCCGGGACGGCGCTATGGCTACACCTCC. It encodes CASSPGRRYGYTS.

The chain uses TRBV30 and TRBJ1-6; no definite D call. The germline V gene encodes CDR1 GTSNPN and CDR2 SVGIG (reference sequence). The CDR3 length is 15 residues. V was shortened by 0 bases and J by 8 bases, with 14 bases between the two germline ends. This chain's CDR3 is CAWSVLSGLDSPLHF. The CDR3 bases are TGTGCCTGGAGTGTACTGTCGGGGTTAGATTCACCCCTCCACTTT.

This sequence joins TRBV3-1 and TRBJ2-3, with 8 bases fitting TRBD1. The CDR3 has 12 amino acids. After removal of 10 bases from V and 7 bases from J, the junction contained 7 bases not matched to a gene. Germline lookup yields CDR1 LGHDT and CDR2 YNNKEL (reference sequence). The DNA for the CDR3 is TGTGCCACTAAGGGACAGGACTATACGCAGTATTTT. This gives the protein CATKGQDYTQYF.

The V call is TRBV7-6, the J call TRBJ2-2, with 7 nucleotides matching TRBD2. Germline CDR1 reads SGHVS; CDR2 reads FNYEAQ. This CDR3 is 14 amino acids long. Losses at the gene ends were 5 bases for V and 6 bases for J; bases not matched to a gene: 6. CDR3 nucleotide sequence: TGTGCCAGCAGCCCGGGACTAACGGCCGGGGAGCTGTTTTTT. This gives the protein CASSPGLTAGELFF.

This clonotype occurred a few times. V gene TRBV5-1 combines with J gene TRBJ2-2; 8 positions match TRBD2. Germline lookup yields CDR1 SGHRS and CDR2 YFSETQ. J gave up 1 base and V 1 base, and 0 bases lay outside the gene matches. This CDR3 has 15 residues. The CDR3 spells CASSLLAGNTGELFF. The CDR3 bases are TGCGCCAGCAGCTTGCTAGCGGGGAACACCGGGGAGCTGTTTTTT.

This clonotype was recorded a few times. V gene TRBV18 combines with J gene TRBJ2-5, with TRBD1 as a possible D gene (5 bases). Trimming took off 3 bases at V and 5 bases at J, with 16 bases between the two ends. This CDR3 contains 15 residues. CDR1 KGHSH and CDR2 LQKENI come from the germline V gene. The CDR3 coding sequence is TGTGCCAGCTCACCTACTACAGGCACAGACGAGACCCAGTACTTC. Its translation is CASSPTTGTDETQYF.

This clonotype occurred a few times. The rearrangement joins TRBV5-1 to TRBJ1-6; weak D call: TRBD1 (5 bases). Germline values: CDR1 SGHRS, CDR2 YFSETQ. V lost 5 bases and J 0 bases, leaving 9 bases between the germline ends. This CDR3 has 15 residues. The CDR3 sequence: CASRPDSSYNSPLHF. The CDR3 DNA reads TGCGCCAGCAGACCCGACAGCTCCTATAATTCACCCCTCCACTTT.

The rearrangement links TRBV5-1 to TRBJ2-3; 9 nucleotides align to TRBD2. The CDR3 has 16 amino acids. CDR1 is SGHRS and CDR2 is YFSETQ in the germline V gene. The V gene end was trimmed by 2 bases and the J gene end by 1 base; junction bases not matched to a gene: 5. This CDR3 reads CASSFLAGQGTDTQYF. The CDR3 coding sequence is TGCGCCAGCAGCTTCCTAGCGGGGCAAGGCACAGATACGCAGTATTTT.

In this sample, this clonotype turned up a few times. The chain carries TRBV4-2 and TRBJ1-1; D not certain. Per the germline V gene, CDR1 is LGHNA and CDR2 is YNFKEQ. This CDR3 region has 13 residues. Trimming left V 1 base short and J 8 bases short, with 11 bases between. The DNA of the CDR3 is TGTGCCAGCAGCCAAGCAAGGGATTCCGAAGCTTTCTTT. Translated: CASSQARDSEAFF.

This clonotype turned up a few times. The rearrangement uses TRBV4-2 and TRBJ2-2; TRBD2 matches 9 bases. Trimming cost V 3 bases and J 6 bases; bases outside gene matches: 8. Germline loops: CDR1 LGHNA, CDR2 YNFKEQ. The CDR3 spans 16 residues. CDR3 residues: CASSQRVAGEPGELFF. CDR3 sequence (DNA): TGTGCCAGCAGCCAGAGGGTAGCGGGGGAGCCCGGGGAGCTGTTTTTT.

The chain carries TRBV5-1 and TRBJ2-1; 8 nucleotides agree with TRBD2. CDR1 is SGHRS and CDR2 is YFSETQ in the germline V gene. The V and J ends lost 0 bases and 9 bases, in that order; junction bases with no gene match: 8. This CDR3 has 15 residues. CDR3 nucleotides: TGCGCCAGCAGCTTGGAACCTGGACTAGCAAGTGAGCAGTTCTTC. Translated, it gives CASSLEPGLASEQFF. The full variable domain, in which reference TRBV5-1 and TRBJ2-1 provide the parts outside the CDR3, is KAGVTQTPRYLIKTRGQQVTLSCSPISGHRSVSWYQQTPGQGLQFLFEYFSETQRNKGNFPGRFSGRQFSNSRSEMNVSTLELGDSALYLCASSLEPGLASEQFFGPGTRLTVL.

This clonotype was seen more than once but under ten times. This chain joins TRBV5-1 and TRBJ2-2, with D perhaps TRBD1 (6 bases). The CDR3 length is 15 residues. V gave up 4 bases and J gave up 0 bases, with 10 bases separating them. The germline gives CDR1 SGHRS, CDR2 YFSETQ. As DNA, the CDR3 is TGCGCCAGCAGCGAGGGGACATCGAACACCGGGGAGCTGTTTTTT. Translated, it gives CASSEGTSNTGELFF.

This clonotype turned up a few times. The rearrangement uses TRBV12-3 or TRBV12-4 and TRBJ2-7; D perhaps matches TRBD1 (6 bases). With 6 bases removed from V and 2 bases from J, the gap between germline ends came to 17 bases. The CDR3 spans 15 residues. The CDR3 loop is CASRATGTFPYEQYF. The CDR3 region has the DNA TGTGCCAGCAGAGCTACCGGGACATTTCCCTACGAGCAGTACTTC.

V and J are TRBV6-1 and TRBJ2-7; D unclear. Between the trimmed V and J ends, which lost 7 bases and 3 bases, there was a span of 7 bases. CDR1 is MNHNS, CDR2 SASEGT, per germline. The CDR3 covers 11 residues. The CDR3 loop is CASTSYYEQYF. As DNA, the CDR3 is TGTGCCAGCACTTCCTACTACGAGCAGTACTTC.

This clonotype showed up many times. This CDR3 reads CASAGRDAKEAFF. The CDR3 nucleotides are TGTGCCAGCGCCGGCCGGGACGCTAAAGAAGCTTTCTTT. The rearrangement links TRBV5-4 to TRBJ1-1; tentatively, D is TRBD1 (5 bases). The CDR3 is 13 residues long. V dropped 7 bases and J dropped 8 bases, with 18 bases sitting between them. From germline, CDR1 is SGHNT and CDR2 YYREEE (reference sequence).

This clonotype was counted between two and nine times. The chain recombines TRBV9 with TRBJ1-1; D is uncertain. The CDR3 consists of 13 residues. The germline CDR1 and CDR2 sequences are SGDLS and YYNGEE. V lost 3 bases and J 13 bases, leaving 19 bases between the germline ends. CDR3 sequence: CASSDTRSAELFF. The CDR3 DNA sequence: TGTGCCAGCAGCGACACCCGGTCAGCGGAGCTTTTCTTT.

The chain couples TRBV3-1 to TRBJ2-1, with 11 bases matching TRBD2. Trimming took 1 base from V and 2 from J; bases not matched to a gene: 4. This CDR3 region has 17 residues. In germline, CDR1 is LGHDT, CDR2 YNNKEL (reference sequence). CDR3 amino acids: CASSQAYSGGAYNEQFF. CDR3 DNA: TGTGCCAGCAGCCAAGCCTATAGCGGGGGGGCCTACAATGAGCAGTTCTTC.

This clonotype was seen a single time. The chain is built from TRBV7-6 and TRBJ1-2, with D uncertain. In germline, CDR1 is SGHVS, CDR2 FNYEAQ. V lost 1 base to trimming and J lost 2 bases, with 11 bases between them. The CDR3 extends over 15 amino acids. This CDR3 reads CASSLEAVPNYGYTF. CDR3 DNA: TGTGCCAGCAGCTTAGAGGCAGTGCCAAACTATGGCTACACCTTC.

The chain carries TRBV30 and TRBJ1-2, with D tentatively TRBD1 (5 bases). Looked up from germline, CDR1 is GTSNPN and CDR2 is SVGIG (reference sequence). CDR3 length equals 13 residues. With 0 bases removed from V and 13 bases from J, the gap between germline ends came to 18 bases. The CDR3, as DNA: TGTGCCTGGAGTGTAACCCAGGGTAGGGGTTCCACCTTC. Its protein product is CAWSVTQGRGSTF.

The V and J genes are TRBV13 and TRBJ2-1; D is perhaps TRBD2 (5 bases). Germline V lookup: CDR1 PRHDT, CDR2 FYEKMQ (reference sequence). This CDR3 region has 13 residues. Trimming stripped 5 bases from V and 4 bases from J, with 9 bases between. CDR3 sequence (DNA): TGTGCCAGCAGCCCCCCGGGGTACAATGAGCAGTTCTTC. This gives the protein CASSPPGYNEQFF.

The CDR3 DNA reads as TGTGCCAGCAGTTTGACACGAGTGTACAATGAGCAGTTCTTC. Residues: CASSLTRVYNEQFF. This chain connects TRBV6-5 to TRBJ2-1, with D uncertain. The length of the CDR3 is 14 residues. Germline CDR1 reads MNHEY; CDR2 reads SVGAGI. With 4 bases removed from V and 4 bases from J, the gap between germline ends came to 11 bases.

The V call is TRBV11-2, the J call TRBJ2-7; 7 bases are a match to TRBD2. V lost 5 bases to trimming and J lost 6 bases; unmatched junction nucleotides: 4. Germline CDR1 and CDR2: SGHAT and FQNNGV. The CDR3 consists of 12 residues. The CDR3 DNA sequence: TGTGCCAGCAGCGAAGGGAGGGCCGAGCAGTACTTC. The encoded protein is CASSEGRAEQYF.

There are a few counts of this clonotype. The chain links TRBV11-2 to TRBJ1-2; D might be TRBD1 (6 bases). The CDR3 has 13 amino acids. The germline gives CDR1 SGHAT, CDR2 FQNNGV. The V and J ends lost 5 bases and 6 bases respectively, with 13 bases between them. The CDR3 sequence is CASSLTGLDGYTF. The DNA of the CDR3 is TGTGCCAGCAGCCTGACAGGACTCGATGGCTACACCTTC. Full variable domain (outside the CDR3, taken from reference TRBV11-2 and TRBJ1-2): EAGVAQSPRYKIIEKRQSVAFWCNPISGHATLYWYQQILGQGPKLLIQFQNNGVVDDSQLPKDRFSAERLKGVDSTLKIQPAKLEDSAVYLCASSLTGLDGYTFGSGTRLTVV.